The clone carrying this T cell receptor (beta chain) was observed a handful of times. Its cognate antigen is unknown. This sample stems from a study of T cell responses to AZD1222 COVID-19 vaccine. CDR3 length: 15 residues. Germline-derived CDR1 and CDR2 are MNHEY and SVGEGT. Unmatched junction bases numbered 6, after V lost 2 bases and J lost 4 bases. Some clones are missing from TCRdb's copy, which holds only in-frame ones; the method was immunoSEQ multiplex PCR. This sample has 100,000 to 150,000 clones; approximately 91% occur once, and the top ten carry approximately 6.8%. Study observations and caveats: Repertoires were sampled only after the peak T cell response. Reportedly, nearly half of unique spike TCRs recognized epitopes outside B.1.351/B.1.1.7 mutations. Vaccine-associated CD4 TCRs spanned spike, dominant at 160-218 and 743-854. The breadth and depth of Spike-specific TCRs increased once two AZD1222 doses had been given.

This receptor was taken from an adult in good health. The chain couples TRBV6-2 or TRBV6-3 to TRBJ1-2; 8 bases agree with TRBD1. The sequencing used peripheral blood, collected on day 0 of AZD1222 vaccination. This CDR3 is CASSYTGTGAYGYTF. The CDR3 bases are TGTGCCAGCAGTTACACCGGGACAGGAGCCTATGGCTACACCTTC.